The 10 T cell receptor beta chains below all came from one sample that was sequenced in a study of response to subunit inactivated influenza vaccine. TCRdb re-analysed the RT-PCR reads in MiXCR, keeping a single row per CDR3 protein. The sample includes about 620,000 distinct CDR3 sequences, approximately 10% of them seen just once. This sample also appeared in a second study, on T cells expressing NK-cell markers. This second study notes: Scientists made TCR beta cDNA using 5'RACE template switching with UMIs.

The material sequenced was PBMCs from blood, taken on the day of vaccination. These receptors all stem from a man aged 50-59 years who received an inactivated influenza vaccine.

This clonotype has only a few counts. The CDR3 DNA reads TGCAGTGCTACCCCGATCGAGGGCCAGACCCAGTACTTC. It is translated as CSATPIEGQTQYF. V usage is TRBV20-1 and J usage is TRBJ2-5, with D possibly matching TRBD2 (5 bases). The germline CDR1 and CDR2 sequences are DFQATT and SNEGSKA (reference sequence). V was clipped by 4 bases and J by 6 bases, with 15 bases between them. The length of the CDR3 is 13 residues.

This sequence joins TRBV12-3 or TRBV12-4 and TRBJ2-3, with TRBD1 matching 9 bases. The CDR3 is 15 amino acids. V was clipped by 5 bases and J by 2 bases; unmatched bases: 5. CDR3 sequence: CASSAGTGNTDTQYF. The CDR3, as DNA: TGTGCCAGCAGTGCCGGGACAGGGAACACAGATACGCAGTATTTT.

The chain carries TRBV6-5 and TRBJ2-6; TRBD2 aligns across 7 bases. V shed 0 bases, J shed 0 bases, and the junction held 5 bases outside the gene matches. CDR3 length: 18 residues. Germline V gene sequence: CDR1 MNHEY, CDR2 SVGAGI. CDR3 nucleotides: TGTGCCAGCAGTTACTCTCGGACTAGAGTCTCTGGGGCCAACGTCCTGACTTTC. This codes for CASSYSRTRVSGANVLTF.

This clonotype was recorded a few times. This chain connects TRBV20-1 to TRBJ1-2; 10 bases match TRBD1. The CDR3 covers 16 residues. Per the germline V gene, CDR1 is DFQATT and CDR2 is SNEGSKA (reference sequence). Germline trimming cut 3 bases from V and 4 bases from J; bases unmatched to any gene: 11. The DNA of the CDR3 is TGCAGTGCTAGCGGGGACAGGGGAGGACTAGTCTATGGCTACACCTTC. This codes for CSASGDRGGLVYGYTF.

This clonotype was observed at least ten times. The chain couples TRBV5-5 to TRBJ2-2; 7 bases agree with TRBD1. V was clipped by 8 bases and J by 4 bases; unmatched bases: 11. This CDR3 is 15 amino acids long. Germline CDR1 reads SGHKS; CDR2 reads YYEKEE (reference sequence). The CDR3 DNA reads TGTGCCAGTGGGCCCGGGACAGTTCCCACCGGGGAGCTGTTTTTT. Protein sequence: CASGPGTVPTGELFF.

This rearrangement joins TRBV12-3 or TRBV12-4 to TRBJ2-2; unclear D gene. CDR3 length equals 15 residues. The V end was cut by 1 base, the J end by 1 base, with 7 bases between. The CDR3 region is CASSLEPQNTGELFF. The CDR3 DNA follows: TGTGCCAGCAGTTTAGAGCCCCAGAACACCGGGGAGCTGTTTTTT.

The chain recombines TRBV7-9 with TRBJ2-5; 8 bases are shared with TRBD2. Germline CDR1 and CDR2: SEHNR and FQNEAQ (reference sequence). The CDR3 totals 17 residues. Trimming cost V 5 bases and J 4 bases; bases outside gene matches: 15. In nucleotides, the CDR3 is TGTGCCAGCAGCCTAACGTCAGGCGCGGGAGGTGGAGAGACCCAGTACTTC. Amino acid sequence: CASSLTSGAGGGETQYF. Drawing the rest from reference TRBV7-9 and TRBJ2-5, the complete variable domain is DTGVSQNPRHKITKRGQNVTFRCDPISEHNRLYWYRQTLGQGPEFLTYFQNEAQLEKSRLLSDRFSAERPKGSFSTLEIQRTEQGDSAMYLCASSLTSGAGGGETQYFGPGTRLLVL.

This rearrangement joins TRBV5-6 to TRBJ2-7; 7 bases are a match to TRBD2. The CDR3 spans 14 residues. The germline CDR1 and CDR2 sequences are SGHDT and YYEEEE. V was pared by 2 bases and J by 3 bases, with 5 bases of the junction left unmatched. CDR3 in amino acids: CASSLWEGSYEQYF. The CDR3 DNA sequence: TGTGCCAGCAGCTTATGGGAGGGGAGCTACGAGCAGTACTTC.

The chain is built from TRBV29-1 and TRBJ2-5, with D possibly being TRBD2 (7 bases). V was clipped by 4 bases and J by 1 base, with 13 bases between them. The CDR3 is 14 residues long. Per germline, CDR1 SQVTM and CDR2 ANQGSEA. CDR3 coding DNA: TGCAGCGTTGCTGGGGGGGGGGCCCAAGAGACCCAGTACTTC. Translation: CSVAGGGAQETQYF.

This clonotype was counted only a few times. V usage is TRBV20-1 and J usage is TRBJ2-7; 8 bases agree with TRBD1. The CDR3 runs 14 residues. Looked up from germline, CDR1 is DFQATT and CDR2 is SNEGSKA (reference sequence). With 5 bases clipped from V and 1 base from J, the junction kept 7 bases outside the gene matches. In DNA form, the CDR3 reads TGCAGTGCTGGGGACAGGATTAATTCCTACGAGCAGTACTTC. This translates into CSAGDRINSYEQYF.